Each of the 22 T cell receptor beta chains below was sequenced from the same sample in a study of beta chain features in type 1 diabetes. Reverse transcribing all isolated RNA meant expressed TCRB transcripts were sequenced. TCRdb's table, derived via immunoSEQ multiplex PCR, lists solely in-frame clones and lacks some. Of roughly 500,000 clones in the sample, 9.5% to 12% are singletons; the top ten hold over 0.04%. Sequenced material: naive CD4+ T cells from blood. The receptors here all came from a young woman in good health.

This chain links TRBV19 with TRBJ2-5, with TRBD1 identical over 10 bases. CDR3 length: 17 amino acids. V trimming: 1 base; J trimming: 2 bases; junction bases outside the gene matches: 7. Germline values: CDR1 LNHDA, CDR2 SQIVND (reference sequence). Here the CDR3 DNA reads TGTGCCAGTAGTATAGGGGGACAGGGGCGTTTACAAGAGACCCAGTACTTC. Its protein is CASSIGGQGRLQETQYF.

The table lists this clone with many counts. The chain links TRBV15 to TRBJ2-1; possible D gene TRBD2, 6 bases. CDR3 length: 12 amino acids. Germline V lookup: CDR1 LNHNV, CDR2 YYDKDF (reference sequence). Trimming took off 0 bases at V and 13 bases at J, with 10 bases between the two ends. Here the CDR3 DNA reads TGTGCCACCAGCAGAGATGCGGGATTACAGTTCTTC. Translating it yields CATSRDAGLQFF. The variable domain in full, completed from reference TRBV15 and TRBJ2-1, reads DAMVIQNPRYQVTQFGKPVTLSCSQTLNHNVMYWYQQKSSQAPKLLFHYYDKDFNNEADTPDNFQSRRPNTSFCFLDIRSPGLGDTAMYLCATSRDAGLQFFGPGTRLTVL.

The CDR3 loop reads CASSGGRTNQPQHF. Here the CDR3 DNA reads TGTGCCAGCAGCGGCGGACGGACGAATCAGCCCCAGCATTTT. The rearrangement links TRBV9 to TRBJ1-5, with no clear D. CDR1 is SGDLS and CDR2 is YYNGEE in the germline V gene. The CDR3 is 14 amino acids. Trimming left V 3 bases short and J 4 bases short, with 11 bases between.

V usage is TRBV28 and J usage is TRBJ2-1; 7 nucleotides align to TRBD1. J was trimmed by 7 bases and V by 4 bases; bases with no gene match: 10. In germline, CDR1 is MDHEN, CDR2 SYDVKM. This CDR3 region has 15 residues. The CDR3, as DNA: TGTGCCAGCAGTTCCCCTACAGGGGTGGCGAATGAGCAGTTCTTC. Translation gives CASSSPTGVANEQFF. Full variable domain (rest looked up from reference TRBV28 and TRBJ2-1): DVKVTQSSRYLVKRTGEKVFLECVQDMDHENMFWYRQDPGLGLRLIYFSYDVKMKEKGDIPEGYSVSREKKERFSLILESASTNQTSMYLCASSSPTGVANEQFFGPGTRLTVL.

The rearrangement links TRBV14 to TRBJ2-3; maybe TRBD2 (7 bases). Germline CDR1 reads SGHDN; CDR2 reads FVKESK. The CDR3 contains 17 residues. Trimming took 4 bases from V and 4 from J, leaving 21 bases between them. CDR3 nucleotide sequence: TGTGCCAGCAGCCTCAGGAGAGGGGGGGCCGAGGCAGATACGCAGTATTTT. Protein: CASSLRRGGAEADTQYF.

The V gene is TRBV12-5, the J gene TRBJ2-3; maybe TRBD2 (6 bases). CDR3 length: 18 amino acids. V was shortened by 2 bases and J by 2 bases, with 20 bases between the two germline ends. Germline assignment: CDR1 LGHNT and CDR2 FRNRAP. CDR3 coding DNA: TGTGCTAGTGGTTTGTATCTTTGGGGTAGCGGAGTCACAGATACGCAGTATTTT. Translated: CASGLYLWGSGVTDTQYF.

This clone is a singleton in its sample. The chain uses TRBV7-9 and TRBJ2-3, with D uncertain. This CDR3 is 13 amino acids long. CDR1 and CDR2 from the germline V gene are SEHNR and FQNEAQ (reference sequence). V lost 2 bases and J lost 1, with 4 bases in between. The CDR3 here is CASSLIRTDTQYF. DNA of the CDR3: TGTGCCAGCAGCTTAATACGCACAGATACGCAGTATTTT. Using reference TRBV7-9 and TRBJ2-3 for the parts outside the CDR3, the full variable domain is DTGVSQNPRHKITKRGQNVTFRCDPISEHNRLYWYRQTLGQGPEFLTYFQNEAQLEKSRLLSDRFSAERPKGSFSTLEIQRTEQGDSAMYLCASSLIRTDTQYFGPGTRLTVL.

The sample holds a few counts of this clone. The genes are TRBV28 and TRBJ2-1; D gene unclear. V lost 6 bases to trimming and J lost 8 bases, with 11 bases between them. From germline, CDR1 is MDHEN and CDR2 SYDVKM. The CDR3 extends over 12 amino acids. The CDR3 nucleotides are TGTGCCAGCAGCCCCCTTTTGCATGAGCAGTTCTTC. Translation gives CASSPLLHEQFF.

This clone was detected only a few times. This CDR3 is CASSQVVGAASYEQYF. CDR3 nucleotide sequence: TGTGCCAGCAGCCAAGTCGTGGGGGCCGCCTCCTACGAGCAGTACTTC. This chain uses TRBV4-2 with TRBJ2-7; D may be TRBD1 (6 bases). Germline V gives CDR1 LGHNA, CDR2 YNFKEQ. The ends were cut back, 1 base at V and 0 bases at J, with 13 bases in the middle. The CDR3 consists of 16 residues.

The table lists this clone with a few counts. J is TRBJ2-5 and V is TRBV7-3, with D possibly TRBD1 on 5 matching bases. The length of the CDR3 is 13 residues. Per germline, CDR1 SGHTA and CDR2 FQGTGA. V was shortened by 6 bases and J by 3 bases, with 11 bases between the two germline ends. CDR3 residues: CASSRQREETQYF. The CDR3 nucleotides read TGTGCCAGCAGTCGACAGAGAGAAGAGACCCAGTACTTC.

The gene calls are TRBV28 and TRBJ2-5; 8 bases agree with TRBD2. The CDR3 sequence is 14 residues long. J was trimmed by 5 bases and V by 11 bases; bases with no gene match: 13. Germline CDR1 is MDHEN and CDR2 is SYDVKM. The CDR3 here is CAGGGRFRSETQYF. CDR3 in DNA: TGTGCCGGCGGGGGGAGGTTTCGGTCGGAGACCCAGTACTTC.

The chain has TRBV15 and TRBJ2-2; 11 bases agree with TRBD2. Trimming cost V 5 bases and J 4 bases; bases outside gene matches: 6. CDR3 length: 16 amino acids. CDR1 is LNHNV and CDR2 is YYDKDF in the germline V gene (reference sequence). This chain's CDR3 is CATSWGLAAVTGELFF. The CDR3 DNA sequence: TGTGCCACCAGCTGGGGACTAGCGGCCGTCACCGGGGAGCTGTTTTTT.

This clone is a singleton in its sample. The genes are TRBV9 and TRBJ2-7, with TRBD1 as a possible D gene (6 bases). This CDR3 has 15 residues. V was clipped by 4 bases and J by 1 base, with 15 bases between them. The germline gives CDR1 SGDLS, CDR2 YYNGEE. This CDR3 reads CASSPRTVASYEQYF. CDR3 nucleotides: TGTGCCAGCAGCCCCCGGACAGTTGCTTCCTACGAGCAGTACTTC. The full variable domain, rest sourced from reference TRBV9 and TRBJ2-7, is DSGVTQTPKHLITATGQRVTLRCSPRSGDLSVYWYQQSLDQGLQFLIQYYNGEERAKGNILERFSAQQFPDLHSELNLSSLELGDSALYFCASSPRTVASYEQYFGPGTRLTVT.

The chain carries TRBV4-3 and TRBJ2-3, with 9 bases aligning to TRBD2. CDR3 length: 16 residues. Trimming removed 0 bases from V and 2 bases from J; junction bases left unmatched: 3. CDR1 LGHNA and CDR2 YSLEER come from the germline V gene. The CDR3 sequence: CASSQEPSGTTDTQYF. DNA of the CDR3: TGCGCCAGCAGCCAAGAGCCTAGCGGGACCACAGATACGCAGTATTTT.

Here the CDR3 DNA reads TGTGCCAGCAGTTTAGAGTTGGGTGCCCAGTACTTC. Translating it yields CASSLELGAQYF. V usage is TRBV28 and J usage is TRBJ2-5; D is ambiguous. This CDR3 has 12 residues. CDR1 and CDR2 from the germline V gene are MDHEN and SYDVKM. V dropped 2 bases and J dropped 9 bases, with 10 bases sitting between them.

In its sample, this clone was seen a few times. This chain uses TRBV5-5 with TRBJ2-7; 8 positions agree with TRBD1. The V and J ends lost 4 bases and 5 bases, in that order; junction bases with no gene match: 11. Germline V CDR1 and CDR2: SGHKS, YYEKEE (reference sequence). The CDR3 is 15 residues long. Here the CDR3 reads CASSHYPDRVNEQYF. CDR3 in DNA: TGTGCCAGCAGCCACTACCCGGACAGGGTAAACGAGCAGTACTTC.

V gene TRBV25-1 combines with J gene TRBJ2-1; D unclear. This CDR3 contains 15 residues. Per germline, CDR1 MGHDK and CDR2 SYGVNS. The V and J ends lost 7 bases and 1 base respectively, with 14 bases between them. The CDR3 sequence is CASMVRRRSYNEQFF. In DNA form, the CDR3 reads TGTGCCAGCATGGTTCGCCGAAGATCCTACAATGAGCAGTTCTTC.

The rearrangement joins TRBV30 to TRBJ2-7; no definite D call. CDR3 length: 13 residues. The germline V and J ends were trimmed by 0 bases and 3 bases, with 9 bases remaining between them. Germline-derived CDR1 and CDR2 are GTSNPN and SVGIG (reference sequence). CDR3 region: CAWSVNAVYEQYF. CDR3 bases: TGTGCCTGGAGTGTGAACGCCGTCTACGAGCAGTACTTC.

The sample holds a few counts of this clone. CDR3 in DNA: TGTGCCAGCGCCCGGGTAGCGGGGGGTGAGACCCAGTACTTC. This codes for CASARVAGGETQYF. The chain employs TRBV7-2 and TRBJ2-5, with 10 bases matching TRBD2. CDR3 length equals 14 residues. V was pared by 8 bases and J by 5 bases, with 8 bases of the junction left unmatched. CDR1 is SGHTA, CDR2 FQGNSA, per germline. Using reference TRBV7-2 and TRBJ2-5 for the parts outside the CDR3, the full variable domain is GAGVSQSPSNKVTEKGKDVELRCDPISGHTALYWYRQSLGQGLEFLIYFQGNSAPDKSGLPSDRFSAERTGGSVSTLTIQRTQQEDSAVYLCASARVAGGETQYFGPGTRLLVL.

The chain recombines TRBV14 with TRBJ2-7; unclear D gene. CDR3 length: 13 amino acids. Trimming cost V 4 bases and J 3 bases, with 10 bases left between them. The germline gives CDR1 SGHDN, CDR2 FVKESK. CDR3 nucleotides: TGTGCCAGCAGCCCCCTCTTCGGCTACGAGCAGTACGTC. Translation gives CASSPLFGYEQYV.

In its sample, this clone was seen a few times. This chain joins TRBV5-1 and TRBJ2-6; TRBD1 matches 7 bases. The CDR3 sequence is 18 residues long. J was trimmed by 1 base and V by 3 bases; bases with no gene match: 10. The germline gives CDR1 SGHRS, CDR2 YFSETQ. This CDR3 reads CASSWAGTVSSGANVLTF. The CDR3 DNA reads as TGCGCCAGCAGCTGGGCCGGGACAGTAAGTTCTGGGGCCAACGTCCTGACTTTC. The full variable domain, rest sourced from reference TRBV5-1 and TRBJ2-6, is KAGVTQTPRYLIKTRGQQVTLSCSPISGHRSVSWYQQTPGQGLQFLFEYFSETQRNKGNFPGRFSGRQFSNSRSEMNVSTLELGDSALYLCASSWAGTVSSGANVLTFGAGSRLTVL.

This clone was counted between two and nine times. The chain recombines TRBV18 with TRBJ2-1, with 7 bases identical to TRBD1. The CDR3 contains 15 residues. Losses at the gene ends were 3 bases for V and 0 bases for J; bases not matched to a gene: 2. CDR1 KGHSH and CDR2 LQKENI come from the germline V gene. The CDR3 loop reads CASSPDRSSYNEQFF. The CDR3, as DNA: TGTGCCAGCTCACCGGACAGGAGCTCCTACAATGAGCAGTTCTTC.